These T cell receptor beta chains were read from a single sample in a study of T cells in tuberculosis. The protocol was immunoSEQ multiplex PCR, while the TCRdb copy is restricted to in-frame clones and leaves out a portion. The sample includes some 90,000 clones, approximately 91% of them seen just once. Material: CD1b-GMM tetramer-negative cells sorted from PBMCs. All receptors come from an adult woman with latent tuberculosis. CDR3s include the opening cysteine and the closing phenylalanine or tryptophan. D genes are given only for firm matches. Not all rows give a size; the values are once, few, many and, for expanded clones, a class.

clone_size: few
d_call: .
v_call: TRBV4-2
j_call: TRBJ1-6
cdr3_nt: TGTGCCAGCAGCCAAGCCCGGGGGGTAAGTTCACCCCTCCACTTT
cdr3_aa: CASSQARGVSSPLHF

clone_size: .
d_call: TRBD2
v_call: TRBV10-3
j_call: TRBJ2-2
cdr3_nt: TGTGCCATCAGTGAGAAACCGGGACTAGCGGGGGTCGCGAACACCGGGGAGCTGTTTTTT
cdr3_aa: CAISEKPGLAGVANTGELFF

clone_size: .
d_call: TRBD1
v_call: TRBV6-5
j_call: TRBJ1-2
cdr3_nt: TGTGCCAGCAGTCAACGGACAGGGAACTATGGCTACACCTTC
cdr3_aa: CASSQRTGNYGYTF

clone_size: .
d_call: .
v_call: TRBV19
j_call: TRBJ1-1
cdr3_nt: TGTGCCAGTAGTATAGAGGGGAGGATACCTGAAGCTTTCTTT
cdr3_aa: CASSIEGRIPEAFF

clone_size: .
d_call: .
v_call: TRBV2
j_call: TRBJ2-1
cdr3_nt: TGTGCCAGCAGCGGGACTGAGTACAATGAGCAGTTCTTC
cdr3_aa: CASSGTEYNEQFF

clone_size: .
d_call: .
v_call: TRBV6-6
j_call: TRBJ1-2
cdr3_nt: TGTGCCAGCCGCGGTCGCACAGGGCGTAACTATGGCTACACCTTC
cdr3_aa: CASRGRTGRNYGYTF

clone_size: .
d_call: .
v_call: TRBV5-1
j_call: TRBJ1-6
cdr3_nt: TGCGCCAGCAGCTTGTCCGGTAATTCACCCCTCCACTTT
cdr3_aa: CASSLSGNSPLHF

clone_size: .
d_call: .
v_call: TRBV29-1
j_call: TRBJ2-2
cdr3_nt: TGCAGCGGAGAGGGGGCGAACACCGGGGAGCTGTTTTTT
cdr3_aa: CSGEGANTGELFF

clone_size: .
d_call: TRBD1
v_call: TRBV18
j_call: TRBJ2-1
cdr3_nt: TGTGCCAGCTCACAAGGGACAGTTGTTGAGCAGTTCTTC
cdr3_aa: CASSQGTVVEQFF

clone_size: .
d_call: .
v_call: TRBV11-3
j_call: TRBJ1-6
cdr3_nt: TGTGCCAGCAGCTTATTGGAGAATTCACCCCTCCACTTT
cdr3_aa: CASSLLENSPLHF

clone_size: .
d_call: .
v_call: TRBV6-1
j_call: TRBJ1-5
cdr3_nt: TGTGCCAGCAGTGAATCTCCCGGATGGGGAGGTCAGCCCCAGCATTTT
cdr3_aa: CASSESPGWGGQPQHF

clone_size: .
d_call: .
v_call: TRBV11-3
j_call: TRBJ2-2
cdr3_nt: TGTGCCAGCAGCTTAGCGTTTACCGGGGAGCTGTTTTTT
cdr3_aa: CASSLAFTGELFF

clone_size: .
d_call: .
v_call: TRBV7-6
j_call: TRBJ2-3
cdr3_nt: TGTGCCAGCAGCGTTAGCGGATCCCAGGCAGATACGCAGTATTTT
cdr3_aa: CASSVSGSQADTQYF

clone_size: .
d_call: TRBD2
v_call: TRBV11-3
j_call: TRBJ2-7
cdr3_nt: TGTGCCAGTGGGATTTTGAGCGGGGGGCGGCAGTACTTC
cdr3_aa: CASGILSGGRQYF

clone_size: .
d_call: .
v_call: TRBV6-5
j_call: TRBJ1-3
cdr3_nt: TGTGCCAGCAGTTACCGGGGGGCTGGAGGAAACACCATATATTTT
cdr3_aa: CASSYRGAGGNTIYF

clone_size: .
d_call: .
v_call: TRBV19
j_call: TRBJ2-5
cdr3_nt: TGTGCCAGTAGCATCGGGCAGGGCTTTGGGGAGACCCAGTACTTC
cdr3_aa: CASSIGQGFGETQYF

clone_size: once
d_call: .
v_call: TRBV14
j_call: TRBJ1-1
cdr3_nt: TGTGCCAGCAGCCAGGCCGACAGTATCCCTGAAGCTTTCTTT
cdr3_aa: CASSQADSIPEAFF

clone_size: .
d_call: TRBD1
v_call: TRBV4-1
j_call: TRBJ1-5
cdr3_nt: TGCGCCAGCAGCCCGCAGGGGGGAGTTGGCAATCAGCCCCAGCATTTT
cdr3_aa: CASSPQGGVGNQPQHF

clone_size: .
d_call: .
v_call: TRBV10-3
j_call: TRBJ1-6
cdr3_nt: TGTGCCATCAGTGACAGCGGGGCGCGAGGTTCACCCCTCCACTTT
cdr3_aa: CAISDSGARGSPLHF

clone_size: .
d_call: TRBD1
v_call: TRBV9
j_call: TRBJ2-1
cdr3_nt: TGTGCCAGCAGCGTGGACAGGGAACAGTTCTTC
cdr3_aa: CASSVDREQFF

clone_size: .
d_call: TRBD1
v_call: TRBV19
j_call: TRBJ1-5
cdr3_nt: TGTGCCACCTCGGACAGGGGGGGAAATCAGCCCCAGCATTTT
cdr3_aa: CATSDRGGNQPQHF

clone_size: .
d_call: .
v_call: TRBV6-5
j_call: TRBJ1-1
cdr3_nt: TGTGCCAGCAGGACCGACTGGATGAACACTGAAGCTTTCTTT
cdr3_aa: CASRTDWMNTEAFF

clone_size: .
d_call: TRBD1
v_call: TRBV19
j_call: TRBJ2-1
cdr3_nt: TGTGCCAGTAGTATCGGACAGGAGGCCTACAATGAGCAGTTCTTC
cdr3_aa: CASSIGQEAYNEQFF

clone_size: .
d_call: TRBD1
v_call: TRBV11-2
j_call: TRBJ2-1
cdr3_nt: TGTGCCAGCAGCTTAGTGAGGGGGCCCTACAATGAGCAGTTCTTC
cdr3_aa: CASSLVRGPYNEQFF

clone_size: few
d_call: .
v_call: TRBV5-4
j_call: TRBJ1-3
cdr3_nt: TGTGCCAGCAGCTTGGACGGTTCCTCTGGAAACACCATATATTTT
cdr3_aa: CASSLDGSSGNTIYF

clone_size: once
d_call: TRBD2
v_call: TRBV7-7
j_call: TRBJ2-5
cdr3_nt: TGTGCTAGCAGCTACGGGGGGGTCCAAGAGACCCAGTACTTC
cdr3_aa: CASSYGGVQETQYF

clone_size: .
d_call: .
v_call: TRBV7-9
j_call: TRBJ2-3
cdr3_nt: TGTGCCAGCAGCGACGTTTTAGGAGCCTCCACAGATACGCAGTATTTT
cdr3_aa: CASSDVLGASTDTQYF

clone_size: .
d_call: TRBD1
v_call: TRBV9
j_call: TRBJ2-5
cdr3_nt: TGTGCCAGCAGCGTAGCAGGGGGAGAAGAGACCCAGTACTTC
cdr3_aa: CASSVAGGEETQYF

clone_size: .
d_call: TRBD1
v_call: TRBV9
j_call: TRBJ1-4
cdr3_nt: TGTGCCAGCAGCGTAGGGGGGGGACAGGGAGGTGAAAAACTGTTTTTT
cdr3_aa: CASSVGGGQGGEKLFF

clone_size: .
d_call: TRBD2
v_call: TRBV27
j_call: TRBJ2-3
cdr3_nt: TGTGCCAGCAGTGTGACTAGCGGGGGCTTCACAGATACGCAGTATTTT
cdr3_aa: CASSVTSGGFTDTQYF

clone_size: .
d_call: TRBD1
v_call: TRBV28
j_call: TRBJ2-2
cdr3_nt: TGTGCCAGCAGTCGACAGGGCACCGGGGAGCTGTTTTTT
cdr3_aa: CASSRQGTGELFF

clone_size: .
d_call: .
v_call: TRBV29-1
j_call: TRBJ1-2
cdr3_nt: TGCAGCGTTGAAATTGAGAATTCCTATGGCTACACCTTC
cdr3_aa: CSVEIENSYGYTF

clone_size: .
d_call: .
v_call: TRBV6-1
j_call: TRBJ1-5
cdr3_nt: TGTGCCAGCAGTGAGTCAGGGTGGGGTCAGCCCCAGCATTTT
cdr3_aa: CASSESGWGQPQHF

clone_size: .
d_call: .
v_call: TRBV9
j_call: TRBJ2-5
cdr3_nt: TGTGCCAGCAGCGTAGGGAGGGGGGGGCTAGAGACCCAGTACTTC
cdr3_aa: CASSVGRGGLETQYF

clone_size: once
d_call: TRBD1
v_call: TRBV7-2
j_call: TRBJ2-1
cdr3_nt: TGTGCCATCACAGGGGACTACAATGAGCAGTTCTTC
cdr3_aa: CAITGDYNEQFF

clone_size: .
d_call: .
v_call: TRBV5-1
j_call: TRBJ2-5
cdr3_nt: TGCGCCAGCAGCCCCGGACAGCGGATAGAGACCCAGTACTTC
cdr3_aa: CASSPGQRIETQYF

clone_size: .
d_call: .
v_call: TRBV7-8
j_call: TRBJ2-5
cdr3_nt: TGTGCCAGCAGCTTCGGAGCGGGTGAGACCCAGTACTTC
cdr3_aa: CASSFGAGETQYF

clone_size: once
d_call: TRBD1
v_call: TRBV27
j_call: TRBJ2-5
cdr3_nt: TGTGCCAGCAGGGAGGGATCAGGGGGCAGGGAGACCCAGTACTTC
cdr3_aa: CASREGSGGRETQYF

clone_size: .
d_call: TRBD1
v_call: TRBV5-1
j_call: TRBJ2-2
cdr3_nt: TGCGCCAGCAGCTTAACAGGGGGTGCGAACACCGGGGAGCTGTTTTTT
cdr3_aa: CASSLTGGANTGELFF

clone_size: .
d_call: TRBD1
v_call: TRBV19
j_call: TRBJ1-1
cdr3_nt: TGTGCCAGCAGTGACAGGGGGCTTACTGAAGCTTTCTTT
cdr3_aa: CASSDRGLTEAFF

clone_size: .
d_call: TRBD1
v_call: TRBV25-1
j_call: TRBJ1-2
cdr3_nt: TGTGCCAGCAGTGATCTCTGGGGACAGGCCGGCTACACCTTC
cdr3_aa: CASSDLWGQAGYTF

clone_size: .
d_call: TRBD2
v_call: TRBV5-4
j_call: TRBJ2-3
cdr3_nt: TGTGCCAGCAGCTTGCGAGCGGGGGGGGCGGATACGCAGTATTTT
cdr3_aa: CASSLRAGGADTQYF